The present TCR beta chain was sequenced within a study of T cells after yellow fever vaccination. Broader study findings: Subsequent to the booster, the majority of primary-vaccination clones reappeared (96% CD4, 88% CD8). Overall, a small share of clonotypes was seen in both CD4 and CD8 compartments. Repertoires obtained by FACS sorting could include abundant clonotypes that entered as contaminants from the bulk population.

V dropped 4 bases and J dropped 9; count of bases not matched to a gene: 11. The germline V gene encodes CDR1 SEHNR and CDR2 FQNEAQ (reference sequence). The CDR3 totals 16 residues. To note about this clonotype: Its target is unknown.

UMIs were added to TCR cDNA along with a universal primer site when it was made by 5'RACE template switching. One entry per CDR3 protein, called by TCRdb with MiXCR from the 5' RACE reads. This table holds about 340,000 distinct CDR3 sequences, under 15% found once. This chain joins TRBV7-9 and TRBJ2-1, with 11 bases matching TRBD2. This clonotype was obtained from a man younger than 30 who received the YFV17D yellow fever vaccine. The source material was CD4+ T cells sorted from PBMCs, sampled 15 days after the yellow fever booster vaccination. The CDR3, as DNA: TGTGCCAGCAGCTCCCTTAGCGGGGGGGGATTGAGTGAGCAGTTCTTC. Amino acids: CASSSLSGGGLSEQFF.